Included here is one T cell receptor (beta chain) sequence, with context. The identical CDR3 is also encoded by other nucleotide sequences in the sample. Generated by immunoSEQ multiplex PCR, the TCRdb table keeps only in-frame clones and is missing some. The table records about 200,000 clones, 70% to 85% of them present only once. Adults between roughly 18 and 95 years of age took part from 24 US areas. This sample stems from a study of blood T cell repertoires in COVID-19. J was trimmed by 2 bases and V by 4 bases; bases with no gene match: 3. Germline CDR1 SGHRS, CDR2 YFSETQ. There are 14 residues in the CDR3.

Source material: PBMCs or T cells enriched from blood (not recorded which). The J gene is TRBJ2-5, the V gene TRBV5-1; 9 nucleotides agree with TRBD1. This sequence originates from a middle-aged man who had recovered from COVID-19. The CDR3 DNA reads as TGCGCCAGCAGCCCCGGACAGGGGCAAGAGACCCAGTACTTC. Protein product: CASSPGQGQETQYF.